Listed here is a single T cell receptor beta chain. CD8+ and CD4+ T cells from blood underwent TCR beta sequencing. Healthy donors formed controls matched for age and sex. It was with random hexamers that roughly 0.45 to 1 ug RNA was reverse transcribed. Amplification of TCR beta CDR3 across 54 Vbeta and 13 Jbeta was performed with immunoSEQ multiplex PCR. One entry per CDR3 protein, called by TCRdb with MiXCR from the immunoSEQ multiplex PCR reads. Seen here are approximately 110,000 distinct CDR3 sequences, about 93% observed once, and the top ten hold 0.087%. These data originate in a study of CD8 T cells in Susac syndrome. The V gene's germline CDR1 is SNHLY and CDR2 FYNNEI. CDR3 length: 17 amino acids. Trimming took 7 bases from V and 4 from J; bases not matched to a gene: 13.

J is TRBJ1-1 and V is TRBV2, with 12 bases lining up with TRBD1. This TCR came from a human donor in good health. Input material: CD4+ T cells from PBMCs. The CDR3 DNA reads TGTGCCAGCATTGAGGGACAGGGGGCGTTTGGGGGCACTGAAGCTTTCTTT. This sequence encodes CASIEGQGAFGGTEAFF. Full variable domain (rest looked up from reference TRBV2 and TRBJ1-1): EPEVTQTPSHQVTQMGQEVILRCVPISNHLYFYWYRQILGQKVEFLVSFYNNEISEKSEIFDDQFSVERPDGSNFTLKIRSTKLEDSAMYFCASIEGQGAFGGTEAFFGQGTRLTVV.